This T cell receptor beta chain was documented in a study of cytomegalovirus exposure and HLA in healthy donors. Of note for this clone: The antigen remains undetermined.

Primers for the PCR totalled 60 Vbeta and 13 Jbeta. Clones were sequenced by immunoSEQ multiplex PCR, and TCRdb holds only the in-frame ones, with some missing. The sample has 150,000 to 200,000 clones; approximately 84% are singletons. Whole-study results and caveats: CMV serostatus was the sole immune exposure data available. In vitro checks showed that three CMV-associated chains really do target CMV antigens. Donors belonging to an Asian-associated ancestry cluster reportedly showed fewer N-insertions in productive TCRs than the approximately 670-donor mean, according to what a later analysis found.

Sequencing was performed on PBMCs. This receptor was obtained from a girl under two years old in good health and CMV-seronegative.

In DNA form, the CDR3 reads TGTGCCAGCAGCCAAGGGGTTGACCGGGGAGCCGGAGATACGCAGTATTTT. Protein: CASSQGVDRGAGDTQYF. The genes are TRBV4-2 and TRBJ2-3; TRBD2 is a possible D gene (5 bases). The ends were cut back, 1 base at V and 5 bases at J, with 19 bases in the middle. The CDR3 is made up of 17 amino acids. Germline CDR1 LGHNA, CDR2 YNFKEQ.